The 8 T cell receptor beta chains listed next were all sequenced from one sample in a study of T-cell reconstitution after alpha-beta-depleted transplantation in children. Unique molecular identifiers were incorporated during preparation of the TCRbeta library. Each CDR3 protein is one row after TCRdb ran MiXCR on the PCR reads. This table has approximately 130,000 distinct CDR3 sequences, approximately 8.7% appearing once. This specimen consisted of PBMCs, mostly from graft donor cells, obtained 180 days after TCRalphabeta/CD19-depleted stem cell transplant. These receptors all stem from a girl under two years old who had a stem cell transplant for combined immunodeficiency, so the T cells may come from the graft donor.

This clonotype came up a few times. This chain connects TRBV6-5 to TRBJ2-1; no reliable D call. Germline V gene sequence: CDR1 MNHEY, CDR2 SVGAGI. V was shortened by 0 bases and J by 0 bases, with 9 bases between the two germline ends. CDR3 size: 16 residues. CDR3 nucleotides: TGTGCCAGCAGTTACTCTCGCCGCCGCTCCTACAATGAGCAGTTCTTC. Amino acids: CASSYSRRRSYNEQFF.

This clonotype was detected many times. V is TRBV20-1 and J is TRBJ2-3; TRBD2 is a possible D gene (6 bases). The CDR3 sequence is 15 residues long. The germline CDR1 and CDR2 sequences are DFQATT and SNEGSKA (reference sequence). V lost 5 bases and J 1 base, leaving 16 bases between the germline ends. In nucleotides, the CDR3 is TGCAGTGCTCTCCAACTAGGAGGGGGCACAGATACGCAGTATTTT. This encodes CSALQLGGGTDTQYF.

This clonotype was observed a few times. The V gene is TRBV12-3 or TRBV12-4, the J gene TRBJ2-1; D is uncertain. The CDR3 totals 14 residues. Trimming removed 1 base from V and 5 bases from J, with 9 bases in between. CDR3: CASSLVGLDNEQFF. DNA for the CDR3: TGTGCCAGCAGTTTAGTAGGGCTGGACAATGAGCAGTTCTTC.

Worth noting for this clonotype: A read error is possible here, since a much larger clone lies one base away. V usage is TRBV7-2 and J usage is TRBJ2-5, with 10 bases aligning to TRBD1. Trimming at V came to 2 bases and at J to 2 bases, leaving 2 bases not matched to a gene. Germline CDR1 reads SGHTA; CDR2 reads FQGNSA. This CDR3 region has 15 residues. This CDR3 reads CASSLWGQGQETQYF. In DNA, the CDR3 is TGTGCCAGCAGCTTATGGGGACAGGGGCAAGAGACCCAGTACTTC. The whole variable domain, remainder taken from reference TRBV7-2 and TRBJ2-5, is GAGVSQSPSNKVTEKGKDVELRCDPISGHTALYWYRQSLGQGLEFLIYFQGNSAPDKSGLPSDRFSAERTGGSVSTLTIQRTQQEDSAVYLCASSLWGQGQETQYFGPGTRLLVL.

The gene calls are TRBV7-2 and TRBJ1-2; 8 bases map to TRBD1. The CDR3 has 13 residues. V gave up 5 bases and J gave up 8 bases; unmatched junction bases: 7. Germline V lookup: CDR1 SGHTA, CDR2 FQGNSA. CDR3 residues: CASSPRTGNGYTF. Here the CDR3 DNA reads TGTGCCAGCAGCCCCCGGACAGGGAACGGCTACACCTTC. Complete variable domain (other parts from reference TRBV7-2 and TRBJ1-2): GAGVSQSPSNKVTEKGKDVELRCDPISGHTALYWYRQSLGQGLEFLIYFQGNSAPDKSGLPSDRFSAERTGGSVSTLTIQRTQQEDSAVYLCASSPRTGNGYTFGSGTRLTVV.

This clonotype was counted only a few times. The chain couples TRBV20-1 to TRBJ2-1; 8 bases are shared with TRBD2. Germline V gives CDR1 DFQATT, CDR2 SNEGSKA (reference sequence). J gave up 7 bases and V 1 base, and 15 bases lay outside the gene matches. There are 17 residues in the CDR3. DNA of the CDR3: TGCAGTGCTAGAGGGATGCGGGGCGGGAGGCTGGGGAATGAGCAGTTCTTC. This codes for CSARGMRGGRLGNEQFF.

This clonotype was counted between two and nine times. The J gene is TRBJ1-5, the V gene TRBV5-1; D remains ambiguous. The CDR3 runs 14 residues. CDR1 is SGHRS and CDR2 is YFSETQ in the germline V gene. V gave up 0 bases and J gave up 6 bases, with 10 bases separating them. CDR3 region: CASSLDGGSQPQHF. The CDR3, as DNA: TGCGCCAGCAGCTTGGACGGAGGTAGTCAGCCCCAGCATTTT.

This clonotype was detected a few times. The chain uses TRBV6-1 and TRBJ2-7, with D possibly matching TRBD1 (6 bases). V gave up 4 bases and J gave up 2 bases, with 15 bases separating them. The germline gives CDR1 MNHNS, CDR2 SASEGT. This CDR3 is built from 15 residues. CDR3 sequence (DNA): TGTGCCAGCAGTGGACAGGTCACTTGGGCCTACGAGCAGTACTTC. It encodes CASSGQVTWAYEQYF.